This T cell receptor (beta chain) was sequenced during a study of blood T cell repertoires in COVID-19 (dated by TCRdb to 2018 to 2020). Describing the broader study: The collaborator samples originated in the United States, Italy and Spain and spanned the acute and convalescent phases of COVID-19. Nearly every sample came with metadata listing a de-identified subject ID, COVID-19 status, age in years and sex. The repertoires were made available in a free public database intended to serve as a resource for research on the immune response to SARS-CoV-2. The prospective study material was composed of cDNA or gDNA derived from T cells, B-cell-depleted T cells, or PBMCs. The dataset comprised deeply sampled blood TCRbeta repertoires from subjects exposed to, actively infected with, or recovered from COVID-19. Where available, HLA class I and class II types were taken from metadata supplied by the sample provider and were not determined by assay-based typing. Samples were obtained from the ongoing ImmuneRACE study (first 160 participants) and from over 1,000 subjects provided by 6 global collaborators.

Results and caveats for the whole study, not just this receptor: The amount of clinical and demographic metadata varied by source and participant and was provided uncurated.

TCRbeta CDR3 regions were amplified from genomic DNA by means of the immunoSEQ Assay, a bias-controlled multiplex PCR. On the authors' methods: Within the assay, amplification of reference gene primers was used to estimate how many nucleated cells each sample contained. To quantify the absolute abundance of each unique TCRbeta CDR3 rearrangement, sequence reads were collapsed and filtered. For each sample, productive Simpson clonality was calculated as the square root of Simpson's diversity index over productive rearrangements. The source is immuneACCESS, and TCRdb retained only in-frame sequences with V and J called. Part of the clones is not carried over; for the studies checked, unresolved V genes explain less than half of this, and the remainder is unexplained. That table gives V, J and clone size, and the DNA gave D and trimming. Present in this sample are 250,000 to 300,000 clones, roughly 91% of which were seen just once. Together, the top ten hold over 8.5% of the sample.

One collaborating source in Seattle enrolled patients while the patients were actively infected and followed the patients over time throughout the course of disease. Each collaborating institution followed its own protocols to collect whole blood in K2EDTA tubes. For TCRbeta analysis, collaborator samples were shipped as frozen whole blood, as isolated PBMCs, or as DNA extracted from either sample type. This clone was counted a single time. Its antigen remains unidentified. Base qualities are not at hand, and no much larger clone is one base apart. V ends up 1 base short and J 4 bases short, with an unmatched junction base count of 6. Taken from the germline V gene (reference sequence), the CDR1 and CDR2 loops are LNHDA and SQIVND. Including cysteine and phenylalanine, the CDR3 has 16 amino acids. Only the CDR3 region is kept as DNA, spanning 48 bases read in frame from base 1.

Material: peripheral blood. The receptor's source is a woman in her 30s with COVID-19, enrolled during active disease. The chain links TRBV19 with TRBJ2-2; TRBD2 matches 7 bases in the middle. The nucleotides are TGTGCCAGTAGTATAGTGGGAGGGGCGCGCACCGGGGAGCTGTTTTTT. Its coded protein is CASSIVGGARTGELFF. The CDR3 plus the reference TRBV19 and TRBJ2-2 genes for the other parts give the full variable domain: DGGITQSPKYLFRKEGQNVTLSCEQNLNHDAMYWYRQDPGQGLRLIYYSQIVNDFQKGDIAEGYSVSREKKESFPLTVTSAQKNPTAFYLCASSIVGGARTGELFFGEGSRLTVL.